Listed below are T cell receptor beta chains from one sample, sequenced in a study of T cell repertoires in cytomegalovirus infection. MiXCR, run by TCRdb on the reads, gives a single entry per CDR3 protein. The sample yields about 740,000 distinct CDR3 sequences, less than 40% seen once. Sequenced material: PBMCs. Receptors originate from a human donor in good health (CMV status not recorded). Some clones in this sample may be carry-over from other donors' samples. CDR3s include the opening cysteine and the closing phenylalanine or tryptophan. D genes are given only for firm matches. The listing skips clone size in some rows; elsewhere it reads once, few, many or a size class.

clone_size d_call j_call v_call cdr3_aa cdr3_nt
few - TRBJ2-7 TRBV4-1 CASSQEGRWYEQYF TGCGCCAGCAGCCAAGAGGGTCGGTGGTACGAGCAGTACTTC
- - TRBJ1-2 TRBV10-3 CAIRETQGYYGYTF TGTGCCATCAGGGAAACTCAGGGATACTATGGCTACACCTTC
- TRBD1 TRBJ2-1 TRBV5-1 CASSSGTGKGEQFF TGCGCCAGCAGCTCCGGGACAGGGAAGGGTGAGCAGTTCTTC
- TRBD2 TRBJ2-1 TRBV20-1 CSARGLAGVNLGNEQFF TGCAGTGCTAGGGGACTAGCGGGAGTTAATCTCGGGAATGAGCAGTTCTTC
many - TRBJ1-3 TRBV4-2 CASSQETRADSGNTIYF TGTGCCAGCAGCCAGGAAACAAGGGCCGACTCTGGAAACACCATATATTTT
- - TRBJ2-1 TRBV15 CATSTASSYNEQFF TGTGCCACCAGCACCGCCTCCTCCTACAATGAGCAGTTCTTC
- TRBD1 TRBJ2-1 TRBV11-3 CASSSSMNRGPLGQLF TGTGCCAGCAGCTCATCTATGAACAGGGGGCCCCTGGGACAGTTATTC
many TRBD1 TRBJ2-1 TRBV7-2 CASSQTADRAFF TGTGCCAGCAGCCAGACGGCGGACAGGGCGTTCTTC
many TRBD2 TRBJ2-1 TRBV6-1 CASSGSIGTIPLNEQFF TGTGCCAGCAGTGGATCGATCGGGACTATCCCACTCAATGAGCAGTTCTTC
- - TRBJ2-1 TRBV7-2 CASSSEGKQFF TGTGCCAGCAGCTCCGAGGGAAAGCAGTTCTTC
- TRBD1 TRBJ1-4 TRBV27 CASSSDREGHEKLFF TGTGCCAGCAGCAGCGACAGGGAGGGGCATGAAAAACTGTTTTTT
few - TRBJ2-7 TRBV6-1 CASQAAYEQYF TGTGCCAGCCAGGCGGCCTACGAGCAGTACTTC
few - TRBJ1-6 TRBV19 CASSYGRGGSPLHF TGTGCCAGTAGTTACGGGAGAGGAGGTTCACCCCTCCACTTT
few TRBD1 TRBJ2-4 TRBV29-1 CSVSRDRGHRNIQYF TGCAGTGTCTCCCGGGACAGGGGGCACAGAAACATTCAGTACTTC
- - TRBJ2-1 TRBV3-1 CASSRGDGSTYNEQFF TGTGCCAGCAGCCGAGGGGACGGGAGCACCTACAATGAGCAGTTCTTC
- - TRBJ1-2 TRBV7-8 CASSLMTEPYGYTF TGTGCCAGCAGCTTAATGACCGAACCTTATGGCTACACCTTC
- - TRBJ1-1 TRBV18 CASSPRGFTEAFF TGTGCCAGCTCACCACGGGGCTTCACTGAAGCTTTCTTT
- TRBD1 TRBJ1-5 TRBV27 CGPQGMEQPQHF TGTGGACCACAGGGGATGGAGCAGCCCCAGCATTTT
- - TRBJ2-7 TRBV6-6 CASSSSGPAYEQYF TGTGCCAGCAGTTCAAGCGGACCAGCCTACGAGCAGTACTTC
many TRBD1 TRBJ1-1 TRBV19 CASSITGGGTEAFF TGTGCCAGTAGTATAACAGGGGGCGGGACTGAAGCTTTCTTT